A single TCR beta chain is shown here with its context. Its antigen is still unknown. This record belongs to a study of siplizumab effects on memory and regulatory T cells. Overall study findings and caveats: Treg-derived clones made up an average of about 68% of mappable alloreactive CD4+ clones with siplizumab and more than 25% in controls. Naive T cells, seemingly more diverse than memory cells, seemed major alloresponse contributors.

TCRdb keeps only in-frame clones here, not all; method: immunoSEQ multiplex PCR. There are 100,000 or so clones in the sample; roughly 94% occur only once, and 1% to 1.5% lies in the top ten. The germline V gene has CDR1 MGHDK and CDR2 SYGVNS. CDR3 length equals 14 residues. Trimming cost V 1 base and J 8 bases, with 9 bases left between them. The V gene is TRBV25-1, the J gene TRBJ2-6; D is ambiguous. The sample consisted of non-Treg CD4+ T cells sorted from blood. The source is a human donor in good health. CDR3 protein: CASSESGITNVLTF. The CDR3, as DNA: TGTGCCAGCAGTGAATCAGGAATTACCAACGTCCTGACTTTC.